A selection of T cell receptor beta chains follows, all from one sample in a study of graft-versus-host responses after intestinal transplantation. Libraries were prepared by immunoSEQ multiplex PCR; TCRdb keeps only in-frame clonotypes and omits some of them. The sample lists approximately 12,000 clones; about 29% were seen once. Sequences were derived from alloreactive CD8+ T cells from a mixed lymphocyte reaction culture, sampled before intestinal transplant. The receptors here all came from a human patient who received an intestinal transplant. Both conserved end residues are part of each CDR3. A D gene is named only where the DNA matches it firmly. Size is stated for part of the rows, as once, few or many counts, or as a class when the clone is expanded.

v_call	j_call	clone_size	d_call	cdr3_aa	cdr3_nt
TRBV6-5	TRBJ1-2	medium-sized	.	CASCSVDRLGGYTF	TGTGCCAGCTGCTCAGTTGACAGGCTTGGAGGCTACACCTTC
TRBV18	TRBJ1-1	.	.	CASTLTRAIGNTEAFF	TGTGCCAGCACCCTAACACGGGCAATTGGGAACACTGAAGCTTTCTTT
TRBV18	TRBJ1-2	.	.	CASSPHSFYGYTF	TGTGCCAGCTCACCCCACAGCTTCTATGGCTACACCTTC
TRBV25-1	TRBJ1-1	few	.	CASSAWGYTEAFF	TGTGCCAGCAGTGCCTGGGGATACACTGAAGCTTTCTTT
TRBV6-5	TRBJ2-2	.	TRBD1	CASRNRGLRFGELFF	TGTGCCAGCAGGAACAGGGGGCTGAGGTTCGGGGAGCTGTTTTTT
TRBV11-2	TRBJ2-1	.	.	CASSLVGTEQFF	TGTGCCAGCAGCTTAGTCGGGACTGAACAGTTCTTC
TRBV19	TRBJ2-1	few	.	CASSYSYNEQFF	TGTGCCAGTAGCTACTCCTACAATGAGCAGTTCTTC
TRBV5-4	TRBJ2-1	few	.	CASSFSRLMPPILNEQFF	TGTGCCAGCAGCTTTTCCCGCCTTATGCCCCCAATTCTCAATGAGCAGTTCTTC
TRBV29-1	TRBJ2-1	few	TRBD1	CSVQGQGRTVEQFF	TGCAGCGTCCAGGGACAGGGTCGGACAGTTGAGCAGTTCTTC
TRBV11-2	TRBJ2-2	few	TRBD1	CASSKRTGHGELFF	TGTGCCAGCAGCAAACGGACAGGGCACGGGGAGCTGTTTTTT
TRBV9	TRBJ1-4	few	.	CASSARGGEGEKLFF	TGTGCCAGCAGCGCCCGAGGTGGGGAGGGCGAAAAACTGTTTTTT
TRBV4-1	TRBJ2-7	.	TRBD1	CASSQGEGRGQYEQYF	TGCGCCAGCAGCCAAGGCGAGGGCAGGGGGCAATACGAGCAGTACTTC
TRBV28	TRBJ2-5	.	.	CATLSGETQYF	TGTGCCACCCTATCTGGAGAGACCCAGTACTTC
TRBV6-6	TRBJ2-7	.	.	CASSYDNSYEQYF	TGTGCCAGCAGTTACGACAACTCCTACGAGCAGTACTTC
TRBV25-1	TRBJ2-7	few	TRBD2	CASSELGYGRAGEEQYF	TGTGCCAGCAGTGAACTGGGTTATGGGCGAGCGGGAGAAGAGCAGTACTTC
TRBV11-2	TRBJ2-1	few	.	CASSLVGYNEQFF	TGTGCCAGCAGCTTAGTGGGTTACAATGAGCAGTTCTTC
TRBV5-5	TRBJ1-3	.	TRBD1	CASSLLTGRAGNTIYF	TGTGCCAGCAGCTTATTGACAGGGCGCGCCGGAAACACCATATATTTT
TRBV7-6	TRBJ2-3	.	.	CASSRIGGNTQYF	TGTGCCAGCAGTCGAATAGGGGGGAATACGCAGTATTTT
TRBV5-1	TRBJ1-1	.	.	CASADTGLEAFF	TGCGCCAGCGCTGACACGGGGCTTGAAGCTTTCTTT
TRBV6-5	TRBJ1-2	large	.	CASSYSVGSYGYTF	TGTGCCAGCAGTTACTCGGTCGGGTCCTATGGCTACACCTTC
TRBV19	TRBJ2-7	.	TRBD1	CASSTHRGYEQYF	TGTGCCAGTAGTACTCACAGGGGCTACGAGCAGTACTTC
TRBV4-1	TRBJ2-7	few	.	CASSQFFEGSYEQYF	TGTGCCAGCAGCCAATTCTTTGAGGGGTCCTACGAGCAGTACTTC